Presented here are 21 T cell receptor beta chains from one specimen sequenced in a study of T cell repertoires in cytomegalovirus infection. The antigens these receptors bind are not known. TCRdb processed the reads anew with MiXCR; each CDR3 protein has one entry. The sample includes 450,000 to 550,000 distinct CDR3 sequences, about 39% of them seen just once. This specimen consisted of cultured PBMCs, obtained from culture after CMV antigen stimulation. These TCRs come from a human donor in good health (CMV status not recorded). Some clones in this sample may be carry-over from other donors' samples.

This clonotype was counted a few times. This chain joins TRBV7-2 and TRBJ1-5, with 11 bases aligning to TRBD1. The germline CDR1 and CDR2 sequences are SGHTA and FQGNSA. The CDR3 loop spans 18 amino acids. J gave up 0 bases and V 4 bases, and 8 bases lay outside the gene matches. CDR3 coding DNA: TGTGCCAGCAGCTCGGGCCGGGACAGGGGGAATAGCAATCAGCCCCAGCATTTT. Encoded protein: CASSSGRDRGNSNQPQHF.

A single count supports this clonotype. The V gene is TRBV6-6, the J gene TRBJ2-1, with unresolved D. This CDR3 comprises 16 residues. Germline CDR1 MNHNY, CDR2 SVGAGI (reference sequence). With 7 bases removed from V and 3 bases from J, the gap between germline ends came to 19 bases. In nucleotides, the CDR3 is TGTGCCAGCACCCTTGACACCTATGTAAACTACAATGAGCAGTTCTTC. Its protein is CASTLDTYVNYNEQFF.

The V gene is TRBV5-5, the J gene TRBJ1-4, with a possible D match to TRBD1 (6 bases). Germline-derived CDR1 and CDR2 are SGHKS and YYEKEE (reference sequence). The CDR3 totals 14 residues. Trimming stripped 1 base from V and 3 bases from J, with 7 bases between. CDR3 region: CASSLWTANEKLFF. The CDR3 DNA reads TGTGCCAGCAGCTTGTGGACAGCTAATGAAAAACTGTTTTTT.

The gene calls are TRBV7-9 and TRBJ2-1, with D possibly TRBD2 on 5 matching bases. V lost 11 bases and J lost 12, with 8 bases in between. The CDR3 has 8 amino acids. In germline, CDR1 is SEHNR, CDR2 FQNEAQ (reference sequence). Here the CDR3 DNA reads TGTGCCCCGAGCGGGCAGTTCTTC. Its protein product is CAPSGQFF.

This clonotype has a handful of counts. This chain's CDR3 is CASSSRTSGRETQYF. DNA of the CDR3: TGTGCCAGCAGCTCTCGGACTAGCGGGAGGGAGACCCAGTACTTC. The chain combines TRBV7-6 with TRBJ2-5; 14 nucleotides align to TRBD2. The CDR3 is made up of 15 amino acids. With V trimmed by 4 bases and J by 5 bases, 3 bases remained unmatched. Germline V gene data show CDR1 as SGHVS and CDR2 as FNYEAQ.

This clonotype was picked up many times. This rearrangement joins TRBV7-2 to TRBJ2-7, with TRBD2 matching 8 bases. The junction had 15 bases not matched to a gene; V was cut back by 5 bases and J by 9 bases. Germline lookup yields CDR1 SGHTA and CDR2 FQGNSA. The CDR3 is 15 residues long. CDR3 region: CASSPTGSLAGGQYF. The CDR3 nucleotides read TGTGCCAGCAGCCCAACAGGATCCTTGGCGGGGGGGCAGTACTTC. Looking up the rest from reference TRBV7-2 and TRBJ2-7 gives the full variable domain: GAGVSQSPSNKVTEKGKDVELRCDPISGHTALYWYRQSLGQGLEFLIYFQGNSAPDKSGLPSDRFSAERTGGSVSTLTIQRTQQEDSAVYLCASSPTGSLAGGQYFGPGTRLTVT.

The genes are TRBV5-4 and TRBJ2-1, with TRBD2 matching 8 bases. The germline gives CDR1 SGHNT, CDR2 YYREEE (reference sequence). The CDR3 is 16 residues long. Losses at the gene ends were 3 bases for V and 4 bases for J; bases not matched to a gene: 9. The CDR3 sequence is CASSWALAAKYNEQFF. The CDR3 bases are TGTGCCAGCAGCTGGGCACTAGCGGCCAAATACAATGAGCAGTTCTTC.

The rearrangement joins TRBV6-5 to TRBJ2-2; 8 bases map to TRBD2. The CDR3 length is 15 residues. Germline loops: CDR1 MNHEY, CDR2 SVGAGI. Trimming took 5 bases from V and 4 from J; bases not matched to a gene: 6. The CDR3 bases are TGTGCCAGCAGTCCCGGGGGGGCGGGCACCGGGGAGCTGTTTTTT. It yields the protein CASSPGGAGTGELFF.

This chain connects TRBV15 to TRBJ1-4; D ambiguous. V lost 0 bases, J lost 2 bases, and 10 bases lay in between. The CDR3 is 16 residues long. CDR1 and CDR2 from the germline V gene are LNHNV and YYDKDF (reference sequence). CDR3 bases: TGTGCCACCAGCAGAGAAGGGTATTTGACTAATGAAAAACTGTTTTTT. It encodes CATSREGYLTNEKLFF.

This chain links TRBV20-1 with TRBJ1-6, with 11 bases matching TRBD1. The V segment lost 6 bases and the J segment 7 bases; nucleotides outside the gene matches: 5. CDR3 length equals 14 residues. CDR1 DFQATT and CDR2 SNEGSKA come from the germline V gene (reference sequence). The CDR3 loop is CSALGQGANSPLHF. CDR3 bases: TGCAGTGCGTTAGGACAGGGGGCGAATTCACCCCTCCACTTT.

V and J are TRBV12-3 or TRBV12-4 and TRBJ2-2; 7 bases map to TRBD2. This CDR3 has 17 residues. Losses at the gene ends were 5 bases for V and 5 bases for J; bases not matched to a gene: 14. The CDR3 region has the DNA TGTGCCAGCAGTGGGGCCATCTTAGCGGGCGGGACCGGGGAGCTGTTTTTT. Residues: CASSGAILAGGTGELFF.

CDR3 DNA sequence: TGCAGTGCTCCTGGACTAGCTTCCTACAATGAGCAGTTCTTC. It yields the protein CSAPGLASYNEQFF. J is TRBJ2-1 and V is TRBV20-1, with 8 nucleotides matching TRBD2. The CDR3 covers 14 residues. Germline V gene sequence: CDR1 DFQATT, CDR2 SNEGSKA (reference sequence). The V segment lost 5 bases and the J segment 1 base; nucleotides outside the gene matches: 4.

CDR3 in amino acids: CASIHKRESGTGELFF. The CDR3 coding sequence is TGTGCCAGCATCCATAAGCGGGAGTCGGGCACCGGGGAGCTGTTTTTT. The rearrangement uses TRBV11-2 and TRBJ2-2; TRBD2 matches 8 bases. V trimming: 7 bases; J trimming: 4 bases; junction bases outside the gene matches: 11. There are 16 residues in the CDR3. The germline V gene encodes CDR1 SGHAT and CDR2 FQNNGV.

The chain combines TRBV20-1 with TRBJ1-1; no firm D call. CDR1 and CDR2 (germline): DFQATT, SNEGSKA (reference sequence). The CDR3 has 14 amino acids. V was shortened by 6 bases and J by 3 bases, with 17 bases between the two germline ends. In DNA, the CDR3 is TGCAGTGCGCGGTGGGGATTCTTGCACACTGAAGCTTTCTTT. Its protein is CSARWGFLHTEAFF.

DNA of the CDR3: TGCAGTGCTAGAGTACAGGGGCATTCACCCCTCCACTTT. Protein sequence: CSARVQGHSPLHF. V usage is TRBV20-1 and J usage is TRBJ1-6, with 7 positions matching TRBD1. Germline CDR1 DFQATT, CDR2 SNEGSKA (reference sequence). The CDR3 runs to 13 residues. J gave up 8 bases and V 1 base, and 2 bases lay outside the gene matches.

The chain links TRBV11-2 to TRBJ2-5; D is perhaps TRBD1 (5 bases). Trimming took off 1 base at V and 4 bases at J, with 16 bases between the two ends. The CDR3 covers 16 residues. CDR1 and CDR2 from the germline V gene are SGHAT and FQNNGV. The CDR3 bases are TGTGCCAGCAGCTTAGGGCCAGATAGTAGGGGAGAGACCCAGTACTTC. Translated: CASSLGPDSRGETQYF.

A few counts support this clonotype. The gene calls are TRBV12-3 or TRBV12-4 and TRBJ2-1; D may be TRBD1 (6 bases). With 4 bases removed from V and 3 bases from J, the gap between germline ends came to 10 bases. The CDR3 runs 14 residues. CDR3 sequence reads: CASSSGQYYNEQFF. DNA of the CDR3: TGTGCCAGCAGTTCTGGACAGTACTACAATGAGCAGTTCTTC.

This clonotype was seen a few times. V gene TRBV7-8 combines with J gene TRBJ2-7; 10 bases are a match to TRBD1. Germline CDR1 SGHVS, CDR2 FQNEAQ. This CDR3 comprises 15 residues. V gave up 1 base and J gave up 4 bases; unmatched junction bases: 4. Here the CDR3 reads CASSLGGQGSYEQYF. CDR3 nucleotides: TGTGCCAGCAGCTTAGGGGGACAGGGGTCATACGAGCAGTACTTC.

This rearrangement joins TRBV10-3 to TRBJ2-6, with D possibly being TRBD1 (5 bases). V lost 8 bases and J 4 bases, leaving 15 bases between the germline ends. The CDR3 totals 15 residues. Germline V gene lookup returns CDR1 ENHRY and CDR2 SYGVKD. Here the CDR3 DNA reads TGTGCCATCGGACGACAGTCTCGGGGGGCCAACGTCCTGACTTTC. Its translation is CAIGRQSRGANVLTF.

The table lists this clonotype with a few counts. This rearrangement joins TRBV11-2 to TRBJ2-6, with 8 positions matching TRBD1. V lost 5 bases to trimming and J lost 0 bases; unmatched junction nucleotides: 9. This CDR3 is 18 amino acids long. Germline-derived CDR1 and CDR2 are SGHAT and FQNNGV. The CDR3 spells CASSPRGQVLSGANVLTF. DNA of the CDR3: TGTGCCAGCAGCCCGAGGGGACAGGTGCTCTCTGGGGCCAACGTCCTGACTTTC.

The chain carries TRBV11-2 and TRBJ1-6; a weak D match, TRBD1 (6 bases). Trimming removed 4 bases from V and 5 bases from J, with 12 bases in between. Germline V gene data show CDR1 as SGHAT and CDR2 as FQNNGV. This CDR3 is 15 amino acids long. CDR3 nucleotide sequence: TGTGCCAGCAGCTCACTCAGGGGCAATAATTCACCCCTCCACTTT. Protein sequence: CASSSLRGNNSPLHF.